This passage covers 27 T cell receptor beta chains from one sample sequenced in a study of cytomegalovirus exposure and HLA in healthy donors. The primer mix had 60 Vbeta and 13 Jbeta primers. The assay was immunoSEQ multiplex PCR, and TCRdb's table has in-frame clones only and misses some. The profile shows approximately 210,000 clones, 70% to 80% of them singletons. Sequencing input: PBMCs. The receptors were sampled from a woman between 50 and 59 years old in good health and CMV-seronegative.

The chain joins TRBV4-1 to TRBJ2-1; 9 bases map to TRBD2. The CDR3 has 16 amino acids. V trimming: 1 base; J trimming: 2 bases; junction bases outside the gene matches: 3. Germline lookup yields CDR1 MGHRA and CDR2 YSYEKL. As DNA, the CDR3 is TGCGCCAGCAGCCAAGTCACTAGCGGGCCCTACAATGAGCAGTTCTTC. It is translated as CASSQVTSGPYNEQFF.

The CDR3 sequence is CATLGQGASEAFF. The CDR3 DNA reads TGTGCCACCCTCGGACAGGGGGCTTCTGAAGCTTTCTTT. The V and J genes are TRBV28 and TRBJ1-1, with TRBD1 matching 11 bases. Germline V gives CDR1 MDHEN, CDR2 SYDVKM. V trimming: 10 bases; J trimming: 6 bases; junction bases outside the gene matches: 7. This CDR3 region has 13 residues. Supplemented by reference TRBV28 and TRBJ1-1, the full variable domain reads DVKVTQSSRYLVKRTGEKVFLECVQDMDHENMFWYRQDPGLGLRLIYFSYDVKMKEKGDIPEGYSVSREKKERFSLILESASTNQTSMYLCATLGQGASEAFFGQGTRLTVV.

The chain carries TRBV5-6 and TRBJ2-7; 8 nucleotides line up with TRBD1. This CDR3 is built from 16 residues. Germline V lookup: CDR1 SGHDT, CDR2 YYEEEE. The V and J ends lost 2 bases and 2 bases, in that order; junction bases with no gene match: 9. In nucleotides, the CDR3 is TGTGCCAGCAGCTTCCGGAGGACAGGGCTAACCTACGAGCAGTACTTC. It specifies CASSFRRTGLTYEQYF.

V usage is TRBV27 and J usage is TRBJ2-1, with TRBD1 identical over 7 bases. Germline V gene data show CDR1 as MNHEY and CDR2 as SMNVEV (reference sequence). V shed 11 bases and J 9 bases; nucleotides not matched to a gene: 16. The CDR3 spans 14 residues. CDR3 amino acids: CAARQGLYASEQFF. The CDR3 DNA sequence: TGTGCCGCAAGACAGGGTCTTTATGCTTCTGAGCAGTTCTTC.

V and J are TRBV11-1 and TRBJ2-3; 7 bases map to TRBD2. Germline values: CDR1 SGHAT, CDR2 FQDESV (reference sequence). J gave up 2 bases and V 5 bases, and 10 bases lay outside the gene matches. This CDR3 has 16 amino acids. The CDR3 protein is CASSTKRGPITDTQYF. In DNA form, the CDR3 reads TGTGCCAGCAGCACCAAGCGGGGCCCAATCACAGATACGCAGTATTTT.

J is TRBJ2-1 and V is TRBV19, with 13 bases that match TRBD2. The ends lost 10 bases at V and 9 bases at J; junction bases unmatched: 9. The germline V gene has CDR1 LNHDA and CDR2 SQIVND (reference sequence). This CDR3 region has 14 residues. CDR3 DNA: TGTGCCACCTCTGGACTAGCGGGAGCCGCTGAGCAGTTCTTC. Residues: CATSGLAGAAEQFF.

The genes are TRBV29-1 and TRBJ1-5, with 9 bases matching TRBD1. The CDR3 sequence is 13 residues long. The V gene end was trimmed by 6 bases and the J gene end by 4 bases; junction bases not matched to a gene: 4. Germline CDR1 and CDR2: SQVTM and ANQGSEA. This chain's CDR3 is CSVGTGMNQPQHF. The CDR3 nucleotides are TGCAGCGTCGGGACAGGGATGAATCAGCCCCAGCATTTT.

V is TRBV5-1 and J is TRBJ1-1; possibly TRBD1 for D (5 bases). Trimming took off 6 bases at V and 1 base at J, with 16 bases between the two ends. Looked up from germline, CDR1 is SGHRS and CDR2 is YFSETQ. CDR3 length equals 15 residues. CDR3 DNA sequence: TGCGCCAGCAATGACAAGGGGAATTCGAACACTGAAGCTTTCTTT. It codes for CASNDKGNSNTEAFF.

This clone was seen a few times. V and J are TRBV2 and TRBJ1-1; D remains ambiguous. The CDR3 extends over 13 amino acids. Trimming pared 8 bases from V and 1 base from J, leaving 11 bases between. CDR1 is SNHLY, CDR2 FYNNEI, per germline. The CDR3, as DNA: TGTGCCAGCGCCTATCGGGGGAACACTGAAGCTTTCTTT. It encodes CASAYRGNTEAFF.

The rearrangement uses TRBV7-2 and TRBJ1-1; 7 bases are a match to TRBD1. CDR1 is SGHTA, CDR2 FQGNSA, per germline. The length of the CDR3 is 14 residues. Trimming took 5 bases from V and 0 from J; bases not matched to a gene: 3. The CDR3 sequence is CASSVTGMNTEAFF. The CDR3 DNA is TGTGCCAGCAGCGTGACAGGGATGAACACTGAAGCTTTCTTT.

The chain links TRBV28 to TRBJ1-5; D possibly corresponds to TRBD1 (5 bases). Trimming stripped 2 bases from V and 6 bases from J, with 11 bases between. Germline V gene lookup returns CDR1 MDHEN and CDR2 SYDVKM. The CDR3 runs 14 residues. CDR3 loop: CASSLVSGGQPQHF. The CDR3 region has the DNA TGTGCCAGCAGTTTAGTCTCCGGGGGTCAGCCCCAGCATTTT.

The chain couples TRBV20-1 to TRBJ1-5; D is unclear. This CDR3 contains 11 residues. Germline lookup yields CDR1 DFQATT and CDR2 SNEGSKA (reference sequence). The ends were cut back, 3 bases at V and 8 bases at J, with 8 bases in the middle. CDR3: CSARGQKPQHF. The CDR3 nucleotides are TGCAGTGCTAGGGGCCAAAAGCCCCAGCATTTT.

V and J are TRBV7-3 and TRBJ2-2, with TRBD1 as a possible D gene (5 bases). V was trimmed by 2 bases and J by 0 bases, leaving 7 bases between them. The CDR3 has 15 residues. Germline CDR1 is SGHTA and CDR2 is FQGTGA. The DNA for the CDR3 is TGTGCCAGCAGCTTACAGGGTTCGAACACCGGGGAGCTGTTTTTT. Residues: CASSLQGSNTGELFF.

The table lists this clone with a count of one. The chain has TRBV19 and TRBJ2-7, with D uncertain. Trimming stripped 4 bases from V and 0 bases from J, with 4 bases between. The germline V gene has CDR1 LNHDA and CDR2 SQIVND (reference sequence). This CDR3 spans 12 amino acids. The CDR3 sequence: CASSKSSYEQYF. The DNA for the CDR3 is TGTGCCAGTAGTAAGAGCTCCTACGAGCAGTACTTC.

CDR3 DNA: TGTGCCAGCAGTCCGAATACCGTCGGGGAGCAGTTCTTC. It yields the protein CASSPNTVGEQFF. The rearrangement links TRBV6-4 to TRBJ2-1; D remains unclear. The CDR3 is 13 residues long. V was trimmed by 5 bases and J by 10 bases, leaving 15 bases between them. Germline values: CDR1 MRHNA, CDR2 SNTAGT.

The chain carries TRBV6-5 and TRBJ2-3, with TRBD1 identical over 7 bases. There are 16 residues in the CDR3. CDR1 and CDR2 from the germline V gene are MNHEY and SVGAGI. V shed 0 bases, J shed 3 bases, and the junction held 6 bases outside the gene matches. The CDR3 region is CASSYSTGQLTDTQYF. The CDR3 region has the DNA TGTGCCAGCAGTTACTCGACAGGGCAGTTGACAGATACGCAGTATTTT.

The CDR3 sequence: CASSFRLSGANVLTF. The CDR3 DNA is TGTGCCAGCAGCTTCAGGTTGTCTGGGGCCAACGTCCTGACTTTC. V gene TRBV7-9 combines with J gene TRBJ2-6; D gene unclear. CDR1 is SEHNR and CDR2 is FQNEAQ in the germline V gene (reference sequence). V lost 3 bases and J 1 base, leaving 7 bases between the germline ends. This CDR3 contains 15 residues. Full variable domain (missing parts from reference TRBV7-9 and TRBJ2-6): DTGVSQNPRHKITKRGQNVTFRCDPISEHNRLYWYRQTLGQGPEFLTYFQNEAQLEKSRLLSDRFSAERPKGSFSTLEIQRTEQGDSAMYLCASSFRLSGANVLTFGAGSRLTVL.

V gene TRBV9 combines with J gene TRBJ2-2; 10 positions agree with TRBD2. Germline values: CDR1 SGDLS, CDR2 YYNGEE. This CDR3 has 20 amino acids. The J segment lost 4 bases and the V segment lost 4 bases, leaving 19 bases of the junction unmatched. The CDR3 loop reads CASSPPAGLAGAWSTGELFF. CDR3 coding DNA: TGTGCCAGCAGCCCCCCGGCTGGTCTAGCGGGAGCATGGAGCACCGGGGAGCTGTTTTTT.

This clone has just a few counts. Additional DNA sequences in this sample encode the identical CDR3. This chain uses TRBV20-1 with TRBJ1-1; D is undetermined. The CDR3 consists of 11 residues. With 1 base removed from V and 4 bases from J, the gap between germline ends came to 4 bases. CDR1 and CDR2 (germline): DFQATT, SNEGSKA (reference sequence). The CDR3 sequence: CSARGATEAFF. The CDR3 nucleotides are TGCAGTGCTAGAGGAGCCACTGAAGCTTTCTTT.

The genes are TRBV5-1 and TRBJ2-2, with no clear D. Germline lookup yields CDR1 SGHRS and CDR2 YFSETQ. Deletions cut 0 bases from V and 4 bases from J, with 10 bases between. This CDR3 contains 15 residues. The CDR3 protein is CASSLGTDLTGELFF. The DNA for the CDR3 is TGCGCCAGCAGCTTGGGAACAGATCTCACCGGGGAGCTGTTTTTT.

The rearrangement uses TRBV18 and TRBJ2-7, with 8 bases lining up with TRBD1. Germline V CDR1 and CDR2: KGHSH, LQKENI. The CDR3 spans 17 residues. The V gene end was trimmed by 1 base and the J gene end by 1 base; junction bases not matched to a gene: 9. For the CDR3, the DNA is TGTGCCAGCTCACCACTGCAGGGGGCATATTCTTCCTACGAGCAGTACTTC. Translation: CASSPLQGAYSSYEQYF.

The rearrangement links TRBV11-2 to TRBJ1-4, with a possible D match to TRBD1 (6 bases). CDR3 length: 17 residues. Germline V gives CDR1 SGHAT, CDR2 FQNNGV. V was shortened by 1 base and J by 2 bases, with 14 bases between the two germline ends. The CDR3 bases are TGTGCCAGCAGCTTAGTACCTCCAGGGGCCACTAATGAAAAACTGTTTTTT. It yields the protein CASSLVPPGATNEKLFF.

The V gene is TRBV5-1, the J gene TRBJ2-5, with TRBD1 identical over 7 bases. The J call may be in error: the DNA end matches TRBJ2-7 better. Germline lookup yields CDR1 SGHRS and CDR2 YFSETQ. The CDR3 covers 15 residues. The CDR3 protein is CASSREGQDGYEQYF. In nucleotides, the CDR3 is TGCGCCAGCAGCCGGGAAGGACAGGACGGGTACGAGCAGTACTTC.

The CDR3 is CASSVFQGKEGTDTQYF. In DNA form, the CDR3 reads TGTGCCAGCAGCGTATTTCAGGGGAAAGAAGGCACAGATACGCAGTATTTT. The rearrangement links TRBV9 to TRBJ2-3; D may be TRBD1 (6 bases). CDR3 length: 17 amino acids. The germline V gene has CDR1 SGDLS and CDR2 YYNGEE. V dropped 1 base and J dropped 1 base, with 16 bases sitting between them.

J is TRBJ2-2 and V is TRBV19; TRBD1 is a possible D gene (6 bases). The germline V and J ends were trimmed by 7 bases and 3 bases, with 18 bases remaining between them. Germline V gene lookup returns CDR1 LNHDA and CDR2 SQIVND (reference sequence). The CDR3 runs to 16 residues. CDR3 nucleotide sequence: TGTGCCAGTAAGGTCGGTGGGGCAGGGGACACCGGGGAGCTGTTTTTT. This codes for CASKVGGAGDTGELFF.

Here the CDR3 reads CASSLGHGNTEAFF. The DNA for the CDR3 is TGTGCCAGCAGCTTAGGGCACGGGAACACTGAAGCTTTCTTT. The rearrangement uses TRBV7-3 and TRBJ1-1; D is unresolved. The germline V gene has CDR1 SGHTA and CDR2 FQGTGA. Trimming stripped 2 bases from V and 1 base from J, with 8 bases between. The CDR3 contains 14 residues.

The chain recombines TRBV9 with TRBJ2-1; possibly TRBD1 for D (6 bases). Germline CDR1 SGDLS, CDR2 YYNGEE. V lost 2 bases to trimming and J lost 7 bases, with 10 bases between them. This CDR3 comprises 13 residues. The CDR3 loop is CASSVGQLNEQFF. The CDR3 DNA follows: TGTGCCAGCAGCGTGGGACAACTAAATGAGCAGTTCTTC.